This TCR beta chain was recovered during a study of T cell responses to AZD1222 COVID-19 vaccine. Findings of the study overall: A reported finding is that nearly half of spike-specific TCRs target unmutated variant regions. There were mostly white British donors and more females than males, and clonal diversity was possibly underestimated. It was only after the peak T cell response that any repertoires were sampled.

Worth noting for this clone: The antigen is unknown.

The repertoire was sequenced with immunoSEQ multiplex PCR; TCRdb's copy has only in-frame clones and lacks some. The repertoire holds more than 50,000 clones, around 79% seen once, with about a quarter in the top ten. The TCR originated in an adult in good health. Sequences were derived from peripheral blood, sampled on day 0 of MenACWY control vaccination.

The CDR3 sequence: CASSLADLNSPLHF. CDR3 nucleotides: TGTGCCAGCAGCTTAGCAGATCTTAATTCACCCCTCCACTTT. J is TRBJ1-6 and V is TRBV7-2; D unclear. This CDR3 has 14 residues. Germline values: CDR1 SGHTA, CDR2 FQGNSA. V was shortened by 0 bases and J by 6 bases, with 6 bases between the two germline ends.